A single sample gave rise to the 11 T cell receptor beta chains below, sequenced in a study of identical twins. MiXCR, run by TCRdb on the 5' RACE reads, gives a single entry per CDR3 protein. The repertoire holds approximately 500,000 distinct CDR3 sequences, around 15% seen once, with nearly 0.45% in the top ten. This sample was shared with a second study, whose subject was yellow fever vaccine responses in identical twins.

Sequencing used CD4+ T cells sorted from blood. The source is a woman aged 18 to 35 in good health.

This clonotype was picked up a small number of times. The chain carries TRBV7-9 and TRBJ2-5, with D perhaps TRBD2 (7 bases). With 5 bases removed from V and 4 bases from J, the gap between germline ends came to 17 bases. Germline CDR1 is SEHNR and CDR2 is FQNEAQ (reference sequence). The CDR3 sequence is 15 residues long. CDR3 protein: CASSQVRGPGETQYF. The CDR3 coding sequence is TGTGCCAGCAGCCAGGTGCGGGGGCCGGGAGAGACCCAGTACTTC.

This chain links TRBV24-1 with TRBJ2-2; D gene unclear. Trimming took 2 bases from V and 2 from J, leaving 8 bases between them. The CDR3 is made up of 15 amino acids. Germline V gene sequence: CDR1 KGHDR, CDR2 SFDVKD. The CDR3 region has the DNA TGTGCCACCAGTGATTCTAGTCGTAACACCGGGGAGCTGTTTTTT. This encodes CATSDSSRNTGELFF.

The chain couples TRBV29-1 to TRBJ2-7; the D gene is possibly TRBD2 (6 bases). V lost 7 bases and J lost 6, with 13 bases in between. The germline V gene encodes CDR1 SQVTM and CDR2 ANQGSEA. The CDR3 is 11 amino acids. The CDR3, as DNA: TGCAGCGCCGGAGTGGGGGGCGAGCAGTACGTC. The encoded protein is CSAGVGGEQYV.

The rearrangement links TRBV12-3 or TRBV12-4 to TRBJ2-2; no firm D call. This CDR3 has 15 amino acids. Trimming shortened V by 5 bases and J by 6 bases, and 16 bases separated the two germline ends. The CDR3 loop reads CASSPRLTDAGELFF. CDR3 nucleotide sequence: TGTGCCAGCAGTCCCCGATTGACCGACGCCGGGGAGCTGTTTTTT.

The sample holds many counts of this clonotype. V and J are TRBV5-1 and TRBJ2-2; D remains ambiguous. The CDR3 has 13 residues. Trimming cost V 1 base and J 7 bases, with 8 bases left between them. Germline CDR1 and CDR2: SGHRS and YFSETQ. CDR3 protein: CASSLKSGGELFF. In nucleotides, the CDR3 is TGCGCCAGCAGCTTGAAATCAGGCGGGGAGCTGTTTTTT.

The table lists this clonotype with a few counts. The CDR3: CASSLRSGQMNTEAFF. The CDR3 DNA is TGTGCCAGCAGCTTGCGGTCGGGACAGATGAACACTGAAGCTTTCTTT. The chain joins TRBV11-2 to TRBJ1-1; TRBD1 matches at 7 bases. Germline CDR1 SGHAT, CDR2 FQNNGV. The CDR3 loop spans 16 amino acids. V was clipped by 3 bases and J by 0 bases; unmatched bases: 7.

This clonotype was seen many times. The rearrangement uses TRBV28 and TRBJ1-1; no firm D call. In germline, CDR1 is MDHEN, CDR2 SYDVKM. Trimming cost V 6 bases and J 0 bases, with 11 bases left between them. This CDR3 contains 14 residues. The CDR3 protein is CASSLAGMNTEAFF. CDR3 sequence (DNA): TGTGCCAGCAGCCTTGCAGGCATGAACACTGAAGCTTTCTTT.

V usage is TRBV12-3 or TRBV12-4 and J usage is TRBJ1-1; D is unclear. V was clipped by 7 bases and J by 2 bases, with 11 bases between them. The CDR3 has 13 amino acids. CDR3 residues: CASNPGFNTEAFF. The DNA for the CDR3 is TGTGCCAGCAACCCAGGATTTAACACTGAAGCTTTCTTT.

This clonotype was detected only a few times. CDR3: CASSPTTSGNYNEQFF. The CDR3 DNA sequence: TGTGCCAGCAGTCCGACCACTAGCGGGAACTACAATGAGCAGTTCTTC. V gene TRBV12-3 or TRBV12-4 combines with J gene TRBJ2-1; 10 nucleotides agree with TRBD2. The CDR3 covers 16 residues. Losses at the gene ends were 5 bases for V and 3 bases for J; bases not matched to a gene: 7.

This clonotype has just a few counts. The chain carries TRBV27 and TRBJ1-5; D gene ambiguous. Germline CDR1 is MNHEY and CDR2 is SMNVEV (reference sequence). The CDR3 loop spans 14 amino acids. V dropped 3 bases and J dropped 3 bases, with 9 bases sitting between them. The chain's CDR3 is CASSFLDANQPQHF. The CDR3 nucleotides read TGTGCCAGCAGTTTCTTGGACGCCAATCAGCCCCAGCATTTT.

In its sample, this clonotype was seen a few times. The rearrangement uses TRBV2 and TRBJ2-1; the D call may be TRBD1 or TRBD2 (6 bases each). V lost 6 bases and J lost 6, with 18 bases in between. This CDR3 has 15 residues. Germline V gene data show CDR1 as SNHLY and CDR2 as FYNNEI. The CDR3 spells CASSAGHQSSNEQFF. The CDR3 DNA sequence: TGTGCCAGCAGCGCGGGACACCAATCTTCCAATGAGCAGTTCTTC.